One and the same sample provided the 26 T cell receptor beta chains below, sequenced in a study of cytomegalovirus exposure and HLA in healthy donors. PCR amplification relied on 60 Vbeta primers (plus 13 Jbeta primers). Produced via immunoSEQ multiplex PCR; TCRdb's table is partial and in-frame only. The table has more than 140,000 clones, around 79% seen once. The sample taken for sequencing was PBMCs. The receptors were gathered from a male donor in good health and CMV-seronegative.

The chain is built from TRBV19 and TRBJ2-7; TRBD1 matches at 8 bases. CDR3 length: 13 amino acids. The germline CDR1 and CDR2 sequences are LNHDA and SQIVND (reference sequence). Trimming cost V 5 bases and J 7 bases; bases outside gene matches: 7. The DNA for the CDR3 is TGTGCCAGTAGTGGGCAGGGGGCAGGGGAGCAGTACTTC. Translating gives CASSGQGAGEQYF.

The chain carries TRBV2 and TRBJ1-4, with 7 bases lining up with TRBD1. Unmatched junction bases numbered 12, after V lost 8 bases and J lost 0 bases. This CDR3 has 17 residues. CDR1 is SNHLY and CDR2 is FYNNEI in the germline V gene. CDR3 bases: TGTGCCAGCGAGACAAGGGGACAGACGACAACTAATGAAAAACTGTTTTTT. It translates to CASETRGQTTTNEKLFF.

V and J are TRBV5-4 and TRBJ2-7; D possibly corresponds to TRBD1 (6 bases). This CDR3 spans 13 amino acids. Trimming removed 4 bases at V and 2 bases at J, with 10 bases between. CDR1 and CDR2 (germline): SGHNT, YYREEE (reference sequence). CDR3 residues: CASSAWDTYEQYF. The CDR3 DNA follows: TGTGCCAGCAGCGCCTGGGACACCTACGAGCAGTACTTC.

This clone was seen a few times. The rearrangement links TRBV19 to TRBJ2-3; 12 bases line up with TRBD2. The V gene end was trimmed by 3 bases and the J gene end by 5 bases; junction bases not matched to a gene: 0. The CDR3 loop spans 14 amino acids. Germline values: CDR1 LNHDA, CDR2 SQIVND (reference sequence). The CDR3 loop is CASSMGLAGDTQYF. Written as DNA, the CDR3 is TGTGCCAGTAGTATGGGACTAGCGGGAGATACGCAGTATTTT. Looking up the rest from reference TRBV19 and TRBJ2-3 gives the full variable domain: DGGITQSPKYLFRKEGQNVTLSCEQNLNHDAMYWYRQDPGQGLRLIYYSQIVNDFQKGDIAEGYSVSREKKESFPLTVTSAQKNPTAFYLCASSMGLAGDTQYFGPGTRLTVL.

The rearrangement links TRBV7-9 to TRBJ1-1, with 7 bases identical to TRBD1. This CDR3 is built from 15 residues. Germline CDR1 and CDR2: SEHNR and FQNEAQ (reference sequence). Losses at the gene ends were 3 bases for V and 4 bases for J; bases not matched to a gene: 8. CDR3 DNA: TGTGCCAGCAGCTTGTCAAGGGGGCTGTCCACTGAAGCTTTCTTT. Protein sequence: CASSLSRGLSTEAFF.

The J gene is TRBJ2-4, the V gene TRBV19, with a tentative D call TRBD2 (5 bases). Between the trimmed V and J ends, which lost 5 bases and 8 bases, there was a span of 22 bases. CDR3 length equals 16 residues. The germline V gene encodes CDR1 LNHDA and CDR2 SQIVND (reference sequence). This CDR3 reads CASSDSLTPHGDIQYF. The CDR3 region has the DNA TGTGCCAGTAGTGACTCCCTTACGCCCCACGGGGACATTCAGTACTTC.

This chain joins TRBV6-5 and TRBJ2-1; weak D call: TRBD1 (6 bases). The CDR3 has 15 residues. Germline V gene sequence: CDR1 MNHEY, CDR2 SVGAGI. The V end lost 2 bases, the J end lost 8 bases, and 16 bases lay between the germline ends. CDR3 region: CASSYPRGRGHEQFF. Written as DNA, the CDR3 is TGTGCCAGCAGTTACCCCAGGGGCCGCGGGCATGAGCAGTTCTTC.

The V gene is TRBV9, the J gene TRBJ1-2, with D perhaps TRBD1 (6 bases). Germline V gene data show CDR1 as SGDLS and CDR2 as YYNGEE. Trimming took off 0 bases at V and 7 bases at J, with 13 bases between the two ends. The CDR3 extends over 14 amino acids. As DNA, the CDR3 is TGTGCCAGCAGCGTAGATAACAGGGCCCTTGGCTACACCTTC. Its translation: CASSVDNRALGYTF.

This chain joins TRBV6-1 and TRBJ2-3; D may be TRBD1 (5 bases). Trimming took off 7 bases at V and 0 bases at J, with 5 bases between the two ends. The CDR3 runs 12 residues. The germline V gene encodes CDR1 MNHNS and CDR2 SASEGT. CDR3 sequence: CASKGSTDTQYF. As DNA, the CDR3 is TGTGCCAGCAAGGGGAGCACAGATACGCAGTATTTT.

The rearrangement links TRBV9 to TRBJ1-2; 10 nucleotides align to TRBD1. In germline, CDR1 is SGDLS, CDR2 YYNGEE. The CDR3 covers 16 residues. The V gene end was trimmed by 3 bases and the J gene end by 4 bases; junction bases not matched to a gene: 9. In DNA, the CDR3 is TGTGCCAGCAGCGCGCTCGGACAGGGGGTTCCCTATGGCTACACCTTC. Its translation: CASSALGQGVPYGYTF.

The chain has TRBV19 and TRBJ1-3; tentatively, D is TRBD1 (6 bases). The CDR3 has 14 amino acids. Trimming cost V 9 bases and J 4 bases, with 16 bases left between them. CDR1 is LNHDA and CDR2 is SQIVND in the germline V gene (reference sequence). The CDR3 DNA reads TGTGCCAGCTTCGGGCAGGGGAAAGGAAACACCATATATTTT. Translated, it gives CASFGQGKGNTIYF.

This chain connects TRBV6-1 to TRBJ1-2; 9 positions agree with TRBD1. The CDR3 contains 14 residues. From germline, CDR1 is MNHNS and CDR2 SASEGT. After removal of 0 bases from V and 4 bases from J, the junction contained 0 bases not matched to a gene. CDR3 protein: CASSEAGQGYGYTF. DNA for the CDR3: TGTGCCAGCAGTGAAGCGGGACAGGGCTATGGCTACACCTTC.

The rearrangement joins TRBV18 to TRBJ1-2; 8 nucleotides agree with TRBD1. V trimming: 6 bases; J trimming: 7 bases; junction bases outside the gene matches: 13. In germline, CDR1 is KGHSH, CDR2 LQKENI. The CDR3 length is 15 residues. In DNA form, the CDR3 reads TGTGCCAGCTCCCCGGGACAGGCTAAGCTTGGTGGCTACACCTTC. This codes for CASSPGQAKLGGYTF.

This clone was seen just once. The DNA of the CDR3 is TGTGCCAGCAGCCCGAGAGGCAGTTCCTACGAGCAGTACTTC. This encodes CASSPRGSSYEQYF. The J gene is TRBJ2-7, the V gene TRBV6-5; D remains unclear. Germline lookup yields CDR1 MNHEY and CDR2 SVGAGI. This CDR3 is 14 amino acids long. V was cut by 6 bases and J by 1 base, with 13 bases left in between.

The V call is TRBV25-1, the J call TRBJ1-5; D is uncertain. CDR1 is MGHDK and CDR2 is SYGVNS in the germline V gene. The CDR3 is 14 residues long. The ends were cut back, 6 bases at V and 7 bases at J, with 16 bases in the middle. For the CDR3, the DNA is TGTGCCAGCAGCCGAGCGGGGATCGGACAGCCCCAGCATTTT. Protein product: CASSRAGIGQPQHF. The variable domain in full, with the rest retrieved from reference TRBV25-1 and TRBJ1-5, is EADIYQTPRYLVIGTGKKITLECSQTMGHDKMYWYQQDPGMELHLIHYSYGVNSTEKGDLSSESTVSRIRTEHFPLTLESARPSHTSQYLCASSRAGIGQPQHFGDGTRLSIL.

This rearrangement joins TRBV6-5 to TRBJ1-2, with TRBD1 matching 8 bases. With 8 bases clipped from V and 11 bases from J, the junction kept 13 bases outside the gene matches. The CDR3 runs to 13 residues. The germline gives CDR1 MNHEY, CDR2 SVGAGI. The CDR3 nucleotides are TGTGCCAGCCGAGGACAGGGAAATGGAGGGTACACCTTC. Its protein product is CASRGQGNGGYTF.

The J gene is TRBJ1-2, the V gene TRBV6-6; D remains unclear. The germline gives CDR1 MNHNY, CDR2 SVGAGI (reference sequence). This CDR3 has 14 amino acids. V lost 0 bases to trimming and J lost 4 bases, with 9 bases between them. CDR3 protein: CASSYSADPYGYTF. The CDR3 DNA is TGTGCCAGCAGTTACTCAGCGGACCCCTATGGCTACACCTTC.

V gene TRBV29-1 combines with J gene TRBJ2-2; a possible D gene is TRBD2 (6 bases). Between the trimmed V and J ends, which lost 6 bases and 1 base, there was a span of 12 bases. The germline V gene encodes CDR1 SQVTM and CDR2 ANQGSEA. The CDR3 is 14 residues long. Here the CDR3 reads CSVGLSRNTGELFF. The DNA for the CDR3 is TGCAGCGTCGGACTATCCCGGAACACCGGGGAGCTGTTTTTT.

This rearrangement joins TRBV5-1 to TRBJ2-7; 12 bases fit TRBD2. Germline V CDR1 and CDR2: SGHRS, YFSETQ. The CDR3 loop spans 15 amino acids. The ends lost 3 bases at V and 5 bases at J; junction bases unmatched: 6. As DNA, the CDR3 is TGCGCCAGCAGCTCCTTGACTAGCGGGAGTGACGAGCAGTACTTC. Its translation: CASSSLTSGSDEQYF.

The chain recombines TRBV29-1 with TRBJ2-5, with 9 bases that match TRBD2. The J call is doubtful: the DNA matches TRBJ2-7 better. The V gene's germline CDR1 is SQVTM and CDR2 ANQGSEA. This CDR3 has 16 amino acids. The CDR3 bases are TGCAGCGTTGAAGTTCCAAGGACTAGCGATCCCTACGAGCAGTACTTC. Protein sequence: CSVEVPRTSDPYEQYF.

The CDR3 sequence: CSGAAGVNYGYTF. For the CDR3, the DNA is TGCAGCGGGGCAGCGGGGGTTAACTATGGCTACACCTTC. This chain uses TRBV29-1 with TRBJ1-2; a possible D gene is TRBD1 (5 bases). CDR1 and CDR2 from the germline V gene are SQVTM and ANQGSEA. The germline V and J ends were trimmed by 7 bases and 1 base, with 13 bases remaining between them. The CDR3 consists of 13 residues.

This chain links TRBV6-1 with TRBJ1-5, with D perhaps TRBD1 (6 bases). Germline values: CDR1 MNHNS, CDR2 SASEGT. This CDR3 contains 14 residues. V was clipped by 4 bases and J by 2 bases, with 9 bases between them. Here the CDR3 reads CASSGEGGNQPQHF. The CDR3 region has the DNA TGTGCCAGCAGTGGGGAGGGGGGCAATCAGCCCCAGCATTTT.

This clone was detected only once. This chain joins TRBV2 and TRBJ2-3; D unclear. The CDR3 consists of 14 residues. V was clipped by 8 bases and J by 0 bases, with 12 bases between them. Per the germline V gene, CDR1 is SNHLY and CDR2 is FYNNEI. Here the CDR3 reads CASHALTSTDTQYF. CDR3 DNA sequence: TGTGCCAGCCATGCACTAACTAGCACAGATACGCAGTATTTT.

V is TRBV29-1 and J is TRBJ1-1, with TRBD1 as a possible D gene (6 bases). Germline CDR1 SQVTM, CDR2 ANQGSEA. This CDR3 is built from 13 residues. Trimming stripped 7 bases from V and 1 base from J, with 13 bases between. CDR3 loop: CSGWRGGNTEAFF. DNA for the CDR3: TGCAGCGGATGGCGAGGGGGGAACACTGAAGCTTTCTTT. Together with reference TRBV29-1 and TRBJ1-1, the CDR3 gives the full variable domain: SAVISQKPSRDICQRGTSLTIQCQVDSQVTMMFWYRQQPGQSLTLIATANQGSEATYESGFVIDKFPISRPNLTFSTLTVSNMSPEDSSIYLCSGWRGGNTEAFFGQGTRLTVV.

The chain employs TRBV19 and TRBJ2-3; 10 nucleotides match TRBD2. Germline V lookup: CDR1 LNHDA, CDR2 SQIVND (reference sequence). This CDR3 has 20 residues. V trimming: 3 bases; J trimming: 4 bases; junction bases outside the gene matches: 19. This CDR3 reads CASSIWASGRGSDRADTQYF. CDR3 DNA sequence: TGTGCCAGTAGTATTTGGGCTAGCGGGAGAGGTAGTGATAGGGCAGATACGCAGTATTTT.

This chain links TRBV4-1 with TRBJ2-7; 7 nucleotides align to TRBD2. Trimming at V came to 3 bases and at J to 6 bases, leaving 17 bases not matched to a gene. The CDR3 has 17 residues. Germline V CDR1 and CDR2: MGHRA, YSYEKL. The CDR3 here is CASSHPGKQRDPREQYF. The CDR3 bases are TGCGCCAGCAGCCACCCCGGGAAACAGCGGGATCCTCGCGAGCAGTACTTC.